Presented here are 10 T cell receptor beta chains from one specimen sequenced in a study of post-analysis software for immune sequencing data. Points from the study as a whole: Relative to controls, patients had several TRBV segments at higher frequency, with TRBV5-6, TRBV5-1 and TRBV20-1 among these.

TCR beta libraries were prepared from cDNA with unique molecular identifiers. TCRdb re-analysed the PCR reads in MiXCR, keeping a single row per CDR3 protein. The table includes some 260,000 distinct CDR3 sequences, 36% detected once. No antigens are known for them. Sequenced input: blood. The source is a girl between 5 and 17 years old with multiple sclerosis.

In its sample, this clonotype was seen many times. The V gene is TRBV7-8, the J gene TRBJ2-5; D is unresolved. The germline V gene has CDR1 SGHVS and CDR2 FQNEAQ. V was trimmed by 4 bases and J by 1 base, leaving 4 bases between them. CDR3 size: 12 residues. The CDR3 DNA sequence: TGTGCCAGCAGCTACTTCCAAGAGACCCAGTACTTC. It encodes CASSYFQETQYF.

This clonotype showed up many times. The chain is built from TRBV5-5 and TRBJ2-2; 8 nucleotides match TRBD1. CDR3 length equals 16 residues. Germline values: CDR1 SGHKS, CDR2 YYEKEE (reference sequence). Trimming at V came to 0 bases and at J to 2 bases, leaving 3 bases not matched to a gene. CDR3 loop: CASSLVPGGNTGELFF. The DNA of the CDR3 is TGTGCCAGCAGCTTGGTACCAGGGGGCAACACCGGGGAGCTGTTTTTT.

On this clonotype: A much more abundant neighbour one base away suggests this may be a read error. The chain employs TRBV10-3 and TRBJ2-7, with 10 bases that match TRBD1. The CDR3 is 17 amino acids. CDR1 and CDR2 from the germline V gene are ENHRY and SYGVKD. Trimming removed 3 bases from V and 7 bases from J; junction bases left unmatched: 15. The CDR3 DNA follows: TGTGCCATCAGTGACCCCGGACAGGGGGGGCCCCACAATGAGCAGTACTTC. Translated, it gives CAISDPGQGGPHNEQYF.

This clonotype was recorded many times. The rearrangement uses TRBV7-8 and TRBJ2-4, with 8 bases lining up with TRBD1. The V and J ends lost 4 bases and 4 bases, in that order; junction bases with no gene match: 12. Per the germline V gene, CDR1 is SGHVS and CDR2 is FQNEAQ. CDR3 length: 17 residues. The CDR3 DNA follows: TGTGCCAGCAGCTCGATAGATACCAGACAGGGGAAAAACATTCAGTACTTC. Amino acids: CASSSIDTRQGKNIQYF.

This clonotype showed up many times. One junction end does not reproduce the germline sequence, and a read error may be involved. The chain combines TRBV7-9 with TRBJ1-2; the match to TRBD1 covers 7 bases. The CDR3 totals 17 residues. The germline gives CDR1 SEHNR, CDR2 FQNEAQ (reference sequence). For the CDR3, the DNA is TGTGCCAGCAGCAAACCGGGACAGAGCCACTCTAACCATGGCTACACCTTC. This sequence encodes CASSKPGQSHSNHGYTF.

Of note for this clonotype: Being one base from a much bigger clone, this may be a read error. CDR3 protein: CASSLAPDGTYERYF. DNA for the CDR3: TGTGCCAGCAGTTTGGCCCCGGACGGTACCTACGAGCGGTACTTC. The chain recombines TRBV6-5 with TRBJ2-7; D unresolved. The CDR3 extends over 15 amino acids. Looked up from germline, CDR1 is MNHEY and CDR2 is SVGAGI.

This rearrangement joins TRBV10-3 to TRBJ2-7; tentatively, D is TRBD1 (5 bases). This CDR3 has 15 amino acids. V gave up 0 bases and J gave up 5 bases, with 14 bases separating them. In germline, CDR1 is ENHRY, CDR2 SYGVKD. The CDR3 sequence is CAISESRDSLHEQYF. Here the CDR3 DNA reads TGTGCCATCAGTGAGTCGAGAGACAGCCTCCACGAGCAGTACTTC.

This clonotype appeared many times. The J gene is TRBJ2-1, the V gene TRBV5-1; TRBD2 might be the D (6 bases). This CDR3 contains 15 residues. From germline, CDR1 is SGHRS and CDR2 YFSETQ. V lost 0 bases to trimming and J lost 1 base, with 8 bases between them. Written as DNA, the CDR3 is TGCGCCAGCAGCTTGGACGCGGGGTCCTACAATGAGCAGTTCTTC. Amino acid sequence: CASSLDAGSYNEQFF.

This clonotype was observed at least ten times. The chain has TRBV6-1 and TRBJ1-2; tentatively, D is TRBD1 (5 bases). The germline V and J ends were trimmed by 6 bases and 8 bases, with 13 bases remaining between them. The CDR3 totals 12 residues. The V gene's germline CDR1 is MNHNS and CDR2 SASEGT. CDR3 sequence: CASRMTGGGYTF. In DNA, the CDR3 is TGTGCCAGCAGGATGACTGGGGGAGGCTACACCTTC.

The genes are TRBV28 and TRBJ1-2; TRBD1 is a possible D gene (6 bases). Germline V gene data show CDR1 as MDHEN and CDR2 as SYDVKM. The CDR3 runs to 13 residues. V lost 6 bases and J lost 8, with 16 bases in between. CDR3 sequence: CASRWGAGTGYTF. The DNA of the CDR3 is TGTGCCAGCAGGTGGGGGGCAGGGACCGGCTACACCTTC.